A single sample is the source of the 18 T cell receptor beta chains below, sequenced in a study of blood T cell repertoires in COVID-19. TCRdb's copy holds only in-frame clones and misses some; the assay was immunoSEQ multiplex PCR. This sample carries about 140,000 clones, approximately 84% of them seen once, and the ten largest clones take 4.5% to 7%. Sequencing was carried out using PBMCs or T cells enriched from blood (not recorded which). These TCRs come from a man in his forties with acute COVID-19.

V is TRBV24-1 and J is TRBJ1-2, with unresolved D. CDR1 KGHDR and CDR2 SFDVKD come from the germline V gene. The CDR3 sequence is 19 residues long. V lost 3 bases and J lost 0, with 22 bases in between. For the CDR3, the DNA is TGTGCCACCAGTGATCCCACGACGGGATACCGAGGACCTAACTATGGCTACACCTTC. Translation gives CATSDPTTGYRGPNYGYTF.

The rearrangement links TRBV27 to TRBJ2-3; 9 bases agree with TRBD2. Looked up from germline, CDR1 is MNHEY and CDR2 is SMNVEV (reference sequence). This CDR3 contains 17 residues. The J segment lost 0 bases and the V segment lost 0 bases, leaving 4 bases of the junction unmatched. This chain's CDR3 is CASSLSLAGSSTDTQYF. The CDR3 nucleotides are TGTGCCAGCAGTTTATCCCTAGCGGGGTCTAGCACAGATACGCAGTATTTT.

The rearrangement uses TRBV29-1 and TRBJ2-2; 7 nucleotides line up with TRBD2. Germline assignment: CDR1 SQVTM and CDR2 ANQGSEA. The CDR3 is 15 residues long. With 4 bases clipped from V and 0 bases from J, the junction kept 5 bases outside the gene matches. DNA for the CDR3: TGCAGCGTTGGGGGGGGAGGAACGAACACCGGGGAGCTGTTTTTT. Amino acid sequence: CSVGGGGTNTGELFF.

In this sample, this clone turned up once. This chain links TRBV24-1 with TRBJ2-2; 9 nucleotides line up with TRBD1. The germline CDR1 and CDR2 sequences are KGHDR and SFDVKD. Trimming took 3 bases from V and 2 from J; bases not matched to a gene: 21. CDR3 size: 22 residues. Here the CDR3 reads CATSDLGTGFYQASNNTGELFF. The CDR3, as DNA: TGTGCCACCAGTGATCTGGGGACAGGGTTTTATCAGGCGTCAAATAACACCGGGGAGCTGTTTTTT.

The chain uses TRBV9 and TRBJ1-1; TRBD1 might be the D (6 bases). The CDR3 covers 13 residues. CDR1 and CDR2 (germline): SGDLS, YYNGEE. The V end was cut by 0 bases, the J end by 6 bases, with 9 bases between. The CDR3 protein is CASSVGAGAEAFF. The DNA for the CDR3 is TGTGCCAGCAGCGTAGGGGCAGGGGCTGAAGCTTTCTTT.

CDR3 DNA: TGTGCCAGCAGTTACCCGACAGGGCGTGGCTACACCTTC. It is translated as CASSYPTGRGYTF. This chain uses TRBV6-2 or TRBV6-3 with TRBJ1-2, with 7 bases fitting TRBD1. CDR3 length: 13 amino acids. The germline gives CDR1 MNHEY, CDR2 SVGEGT. Trimming at V came to 2 bases and at J to 7 bases, leaving 4 bases not matched to a gene.

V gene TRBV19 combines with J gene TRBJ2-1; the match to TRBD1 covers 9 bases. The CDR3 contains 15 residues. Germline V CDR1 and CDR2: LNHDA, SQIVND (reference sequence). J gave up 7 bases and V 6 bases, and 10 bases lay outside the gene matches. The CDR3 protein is CASRPGTGSGNEQFF. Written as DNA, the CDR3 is TGTGCCAGTAGGCCCGGGACAGGGTCTGGAAATGAGCAGTTCTTC. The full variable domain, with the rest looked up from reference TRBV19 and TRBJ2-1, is DGGITQSPKYLFRKEGQNVTLSCEQNLNHDAMYWYRQDPGQGLRLIYYSQIVNDFQKGDIAEGYSVSREKKESFPLTVTSAQKNPTAFYLCASRPGTGSGNEQFFGPGTRLTVL.

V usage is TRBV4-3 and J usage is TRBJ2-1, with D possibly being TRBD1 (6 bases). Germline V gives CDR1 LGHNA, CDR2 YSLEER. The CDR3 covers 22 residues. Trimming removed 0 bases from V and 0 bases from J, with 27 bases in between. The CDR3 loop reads CASSQEALFSETGHLSYNEQFF. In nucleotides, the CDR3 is TGCGCCAGCAGCCAAGAGGCGTTGTTTTCCGAGACGGGACACCTCTCCTACAATGAGCAGTTCTTC.

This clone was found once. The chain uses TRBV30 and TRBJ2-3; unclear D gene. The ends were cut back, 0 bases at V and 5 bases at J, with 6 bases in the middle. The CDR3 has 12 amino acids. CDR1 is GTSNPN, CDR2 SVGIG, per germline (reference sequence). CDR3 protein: CAWSVRVDTQYF. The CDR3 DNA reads TGTGCCTGGAGTGTACGAGTAGATACGCAGTATTTT.

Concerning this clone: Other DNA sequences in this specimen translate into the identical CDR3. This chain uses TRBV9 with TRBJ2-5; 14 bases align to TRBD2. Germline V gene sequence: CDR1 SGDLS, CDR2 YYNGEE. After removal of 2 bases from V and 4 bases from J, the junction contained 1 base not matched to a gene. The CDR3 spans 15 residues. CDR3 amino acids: CASSVGTSGRETQYF. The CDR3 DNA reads TGTGCCAGCAGCGTTGGGACTAGCGGGAGAGAGACCCAGTACTTC.

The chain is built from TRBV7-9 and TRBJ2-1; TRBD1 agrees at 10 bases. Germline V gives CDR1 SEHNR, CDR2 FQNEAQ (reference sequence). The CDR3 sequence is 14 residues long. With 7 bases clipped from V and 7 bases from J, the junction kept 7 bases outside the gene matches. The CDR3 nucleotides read TGTGCCAGCACCATTAGACAGGGGGCGAATGAGCAGTTCTTC. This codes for CASTIRQGANEQFF. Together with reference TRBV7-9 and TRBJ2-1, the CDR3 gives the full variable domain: DTGVSQNPRHKITKRGQNVTFRCDPISEHNRLYWYRQTLGQGPEFLTYFQNEAQLEKSRLLSDRFSAERPKGSFSTLEIQRTEQGDSAMYLCASTIRQGANEQFFGPGTRLTVL.

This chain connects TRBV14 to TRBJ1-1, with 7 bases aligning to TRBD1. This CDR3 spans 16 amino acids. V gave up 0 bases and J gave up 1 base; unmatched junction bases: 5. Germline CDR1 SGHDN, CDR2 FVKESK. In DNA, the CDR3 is TGTGCCAGCAGCCAAGAATTGGGACAGTGGAACACTGAAGCTTTCTTT. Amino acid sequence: CASSQELGQWNTEAFF.

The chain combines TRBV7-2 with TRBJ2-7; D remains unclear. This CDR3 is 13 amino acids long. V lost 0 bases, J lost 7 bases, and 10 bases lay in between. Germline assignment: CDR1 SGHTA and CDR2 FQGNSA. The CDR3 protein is CASSLAPFLEQYF. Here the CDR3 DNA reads TGTGCCAGCAGCTTAGCGCCCTTTCTAGAGCAGTACTTC.

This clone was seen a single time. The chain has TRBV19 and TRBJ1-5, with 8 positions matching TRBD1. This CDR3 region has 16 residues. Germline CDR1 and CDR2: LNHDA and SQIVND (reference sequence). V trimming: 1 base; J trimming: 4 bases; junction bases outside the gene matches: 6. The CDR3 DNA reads TGTGCCAGTAGTATAGCGGGCAGGGGGCAAAATCAGCCCCAGCATTTT. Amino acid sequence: CASSIAGRGQNQPQHF. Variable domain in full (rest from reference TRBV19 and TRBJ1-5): DGGITQSPKYLFRKEGQNVTLSCEQNLNHDAMYWYRQDPGQGLRLIYYSQIVNDFQKGDIAEGYSVSREKKESFPLTVTSAQKNPTAFYLCASSIAGRGQNQPQHFGDGTRLSIL.

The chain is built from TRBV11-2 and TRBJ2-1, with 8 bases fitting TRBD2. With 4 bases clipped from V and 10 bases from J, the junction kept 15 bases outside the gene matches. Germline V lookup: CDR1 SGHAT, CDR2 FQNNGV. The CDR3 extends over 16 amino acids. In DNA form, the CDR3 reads TGTGCCAGCAGCTCCCGGGTAGCGGGCCCGGGGGGGGAGCAGTTCTTC. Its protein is CASSSRVAGPGGEQFF.

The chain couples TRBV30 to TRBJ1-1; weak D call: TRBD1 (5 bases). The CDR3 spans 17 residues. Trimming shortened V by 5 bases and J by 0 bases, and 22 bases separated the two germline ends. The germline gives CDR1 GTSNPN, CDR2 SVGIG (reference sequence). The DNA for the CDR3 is TGTGCCTGGGGTGGAGGGGATTTGGGGATCATGAACACTGAAGCTTTCTTT. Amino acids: CAWGGGDLGIMNTEAFF.

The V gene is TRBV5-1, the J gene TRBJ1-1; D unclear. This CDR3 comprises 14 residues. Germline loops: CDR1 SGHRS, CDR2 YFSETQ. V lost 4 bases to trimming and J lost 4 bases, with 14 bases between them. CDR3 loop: CASSEEAAGTEAFF. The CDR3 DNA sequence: TGCGCCAGCAGCGAGGAGGCAGCCGGCACTGAAGCTTTCTTT. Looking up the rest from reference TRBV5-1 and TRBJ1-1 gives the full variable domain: KAGVTQTPRYLIKTRGQQVTLSCSPISGHRSVSWYQQTPGQGLQFLFEYFSETQRNKGNFPGRFSGRQFSNSRSEMNVSTLELGDSALYLCASSEEAAGTEAFFGQGTRLTVV.

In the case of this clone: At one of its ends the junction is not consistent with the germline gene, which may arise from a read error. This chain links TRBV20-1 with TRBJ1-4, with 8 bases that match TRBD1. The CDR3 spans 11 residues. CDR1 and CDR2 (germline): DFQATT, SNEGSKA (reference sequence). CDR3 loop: CSAGDRGKLFF. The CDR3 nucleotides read TGCAGTGCTGGAGACAGGGGAAAACTGTTTTTT.